A single sample is the source of the 26 T cell receptor beta chains below, sequenced in a study of CD8 T cells in ankylosing spondylitis. TCRdb ran MiXCR on the 5' RACE reads and lists one entry per CDR3 protein. In the table there are approximately 250,000 distinct CDR3 sequences, 20% to 30% of which are singletons. The sample comprised blood, either unsorted or a sorted T cell fraction (not recorded which). Receptors were obtained from a male donor with ankylosing spondylitis or in good health (not recorded which).

This rearrangement joins TRBV20-1 to TRBJ2-7; D is perhaps TRBD2 (6 bases). The CDR3 sequence is 11 residues long. Trimming removed 6 bases from V and 3 bases from J, with 9 bases in between. CDR1 DFQATT and CDR2 SNEGSKA come from the germline V gene (reference sequence). This chain's CDR3 is CSATDYYEQYF. The CDR3 DNA is TGCAGTGCCACGGACTACTACGAGCAGTACTTC.

The table lists this clonotype with many counts. The chain is built from TRBV4-2 and TRBJ2-5; 9 bases line up with TRBD2. Germline V lookup: CDR1 LGHNA, CDR2 YNFKEQ. This CDR3 is built from 16 residues. V shed 0 bases, J shed 3 bases, and the junction held 5 bases outside the gene matches. The DNA for the CDR3 is TGTGCCAGCAGCCAAGAAGGCGGGGGGGCGAAAGAGACCCAGTACTTC. Protein product: CASSQEGGGAKETQYF.

V usage is TRBV15 and J usage is TRBJ2-2; 7 bases agree with TRBD1. Germline V lookup: CDR1 LNHNV, CDR2 YYDKDF (reference sequence). CDR3 length: 14 residues. Unmatched junction bases numbered 4, after V lost 2 bases and J lost 7 bases. CDR3 nucleotides: TGTGCCACCAGCAGACTACAGGGGAGCGGGGAGCTGTTTTTT. Encoded protein: CATSRLQGSGELFF. The full variable domain, in which reference TRBV15 and TRBJ2-2 provide the parts outside the CDR3, is DAMVIQNPRYQVTQFGKPVTLSCSQTLNHNVMYWYQQKSSQAPKLLFHYYDKDFNNEADTPDNFQSRRPNTSFCFLDIRSPGLGDTAMYLCATSRLQGSGELFFGEGSRLTVL.

The chain links TRBV6-1 to TRBJ2-2; D is possibly TRBD2 (5 bases). Germline V gene sequence: CDR1 MNHNS, CDR2 SASEGT. The CDR3 covers 15 residues. Trimming cost V 10 bases and J 4 bases, with 19 bases left between them. CDR3 sequence: CAIKTLARGTGELFF. The CDR3 DNA is TGTGCCATAAAAACTCTAGCTAGAGGCACCGGGGAGCTGTTTTTT.

This clonotype appeared many times. The rearrangement links TRBV20-1 to TRBJ2-3; 7 bases match TRBD1. Per germline, CDR1 DFQATT and CDR2 SNEGSKA (reference sequence). V dropped 6 bases and J dropped 1; count of bases not matched to a gene: 7. This CDR3 contains 14 residues. The CDR3 DNA follows: TGCAGTGCCCTGACAGGGATTCGCACAGATACGCAGTATTTT. This codes for CSALTGIRTDTQYF.

In this sample, this clonotype turned up a few times. The J gene is TRBJ1-1, the V gene TRBV7-8; 9 nucleotides agree with TRBD1. Germline CDR1 and CDR2: SGHVS and FQNEAQ. Trimming at V came to 3 bases and at J to 5 bases, leaving 7 bases not matched to a gene. The CDR3 consists of 15 residues. CDR3 in DNA: TGTGCCAGCAGCTTGGAGGGACAGGGTGAAACTGAAGCTTTCTTT. Translated: CASSLEGQGETEAFF.

This clonotype was seen a few times. CDR3 nucleotide sequence: TGTGCCAGCAGCTTGTGGGAGCCAAACTATGGCTACACCTTC. This gives the protein CASSLWEPNYGYTF. The rearrangement uses TRBV5-6 and TRBJ1-2, with D uncertain. Trimming left V 1 base short and J 2 bases short, with 9 bases between. The CDR3 loop spans 14 amino acids. Germline V CDR1 and CDR2: SGHDT, YYEEEE.

There are a few counts of this clonotype. The V call is TRBV28, the J call TRBJ2-4, with 14 bases fitting TRBD2. J lost 1 base, V lost 4 bases, and 12 bases had no gene match. The CDR3 sequence is 20 residues long. Per germline, CDR1 MDHEN and CDR2 SYDVKM. Here the CDR3 reads CASSSPGLAGAPEAKNIQYF. The DNA of the CDR3 is TGTGCCAGCAGTTCCCCGGGACTAGCGGGGGCCCCGGAGGCCAAAAACATTCAGTACTTC.

There are many counts of this clonotype. The rearrangement uses TRBV29-1 and TRBJ1-2; D not resolved. The germline V gene encodes CDR1 SQVTM and CDR2 ANQGSEA. Deletions cut 6 bases from V and 4 bases from J, with 15 bases between. The CDR3 loop spans 13 amino acids. The CDR3 is CSVRPGLSYGYTF. The CDR3, as DNA: TGCAGCGTCCGGCCAGGACTCAGCTATGGCTACACCTTC.

The chain employs TRBV7-6 and TRBJ2-1, with 7 bases fitting TRBD2. V lost 5 bases, J lost 10 bases, and 8 bases stayed unmatched. In germline, CDR1 is SGHVS, CDR2 FNYEAQ. This CDR3 has 13 amino acids. The CDR3 coding sequence is TGTGCCAGCAGCCAGGACACAGCGGGGGAGCAGTTCTTC. It encodes CASSQDTAGEQFF.

This clonotype was counted only a few times. The chain combines TRBV18 with TRBJ1-5, with D possibly matching TRBD1 (5 bases). The V end lost 2 bases, the J end lost 7 bases, and 12 bases lay between the germline ends. Germline lookup yields CDR1 KGHSH and CDR2 LQKENI. The CDR3 runs to 14 residues. This chain's CDR3 is CASSPSGGGQPQHF. DNA of the CDR3: TGTGCCAGCTCACCATCGGGGGGTGGGCAGCCCCAGCATTTT.

This clonotype has at least ten counts. The J gene is TRBJ2-3, the V gene TRBV7-2; D might be TRBD2 (7 bases). Germline values: CDR1 SGHTA, CDR2 FQGNSA. The CDR3 spans 17 residues. V was clipped by 4 bases and J by 2 bases, with 19 bases between them. The CDR3 loop reads CASSSWTGGLHTDTQYF. CDR3 nucleotide sequence: TGTGCCAGCAGCTCTTGGACGGGGGGCCTACACACAGATACGCAGTATTTT.

This clonotype was found a few times. The chain carries TRBV29-1 and TRBJ2-2; D not certain. The ends were cut back, 7 bases at V and 1 base at J, with 4 bases in the middle. Germline V gene lookup returns CDR1 SQVTM and CDR2 ANQGSEA. This CDR3 is built from 11 residues. CDR3 sequence (DNA): TGCAGCGCAGGGAACACCGGGGAGCTGTTTTTT. Protein: CSAGNTGELFF.

The sample holds a few counts of this clonotype. This chain joins TRBV6-1 and TRBJ1-5; D gene uncertain. Trimming pared 7 bases from V and 11 bases from J, leaving 21 bases between. The germline gives CDR1 MNHNS, CDR2 SASEGT. The CDR3 covers 14 residues. The CDR3: CASKDEVISQTQHF. DNA of the CDR3: TGTGCCAGCAAAGACGAGGTTATCAGCCAGACCCAGCATTTT.

This clonotype came up many times. The chain combines TRBV27 with TRBJ2-1, with D unresolved. Trimming pared 10 bases from V and 0 bases from J, leaving 10 bases between. The germline gives CDR1 MNHEY, CDR2 SMNVEV (reference sequence). The CDR3 runs to 13 residues. CDR3 sequence reads: CAISRSSYNEQFF. The CDR3 coding sequence is TGTGCCATCAGCCGTAGCTCCTACAATGAGCAGTTCTTC.

The chain has TRBV10-3 and TRBJ2-1; 8 nucleotides match TRBD1. Germline CDR1 is ENHRY and CDR2 is SYGVKD. The CDR3 contains 14 residues. Losses at the gene ends were 7 bases for V and 5 bases for J; bases not matched to a gene: 7. The CDR3, as DNA: TGTGCCATCACCCGGGGACAGGACAACAATGAGCAGTTCTTC. Its protein product is CAITRGQDNNEQFF.

The chain couples TRBV5-6 to TRBJ2-3; 10 positions match TRBD2. The CDR3 runs to 15 residues. CDR1 and CDR2 (germline): SGHDT, YYEEEE. Trimming cost V 1 base and J 3 bases; bases outside gene matches: 2. The CDR3 reads CASSLRLAGTDTQYF. In DNA, the CDR3 is TGTGCCAGCAGCTTGAGACTAGCGGGTACAGATACGCAGTATTTT.

This clonotype was recorded many times. V and J are TRBV14 and TRBJ2-1; D may be TRBD2 (7 bases). V was cut by 1 base and J by 10 bases, with 14 bases left in between. CDR1 is SGHDN, CDR2 FVKESK, per germline. This CDR3 contains 14 residues. The CDR3, as DNA: TGTGCCAGCAGCCAAGGGGGGGGACATCCCGAGCAGTTCTTC. Translation: CASSQGGGHPEQFF.

J is TRBJ2-3 and V is TRBV12-3 or TRBV12-4; D remains unclear. CDR3 size: 17 residues. V lost 4 bases, J lost 2 bases, and 19 bases lay in between. CDR3 sequence (DNA): TGTGCCAGCAGTTCCCCCGGTACCCCGACCTCCACAGATACGCAGTATTTT. Its protein product is CASSSPGTPTSTDTQYF.

This clonotype came up many times. The chain is built from TRBV4-1 and TRBJ2-1; 9 nucleotides agree with TRBD1. The CDR3 is 15 residues long. Germline V gene lookup returns CDR1 MGHRA and CDR2 YSYEKL. Unmatched junction bases numbered 4, after V lost 4 bases and J lost 3 bases. In nucleotides, the CDR3 is TGCGCCAGCAGCCGGACAGGGGCCAACTACAATGAGCAGTTCTTC. It codes for CASSRTGANYNEQFF.

This clonotype was recorded a few times. V is TRBV5-5 and J is TRBJ2-1; TRBD2 might be the D (5 bases). Germline V gene sequence: CDR1 SGHKS, CDR2 YYEKEE (reference sequence). CDR3 length equals 14 residues. With 6 bases removed from V and 8 bases from J, the gap between germline ends came to 18 bases. CDR3 amino acids: CASNIGLPRDEQFF. CDR3 nucleotide sequence: TGTGCCAGCAACATAGGACTGCCGAGGGATGAGCAGTTCTTC.

This clonotype was detected a few times. In nucleotides, the CDR3 is TGCAGTGCTAGAGATGTGCGGCAGGGGATGTCGTACTTC. This sequence encodes CSARDVRQGMSYF. This rearrangement joins TRBV20-1 to TRBJ2-7; a possible D gene is TRBD1 (6 bases). The length of the CDR3 is 13 residues. With 0 bases removed from V and 12 bases from J, the gap between germline ends came to 18 bases. Germline-derived CDR1 and CDR2 are DFQATT and SNEGSKA (reference sequence).

This clonotype was observed a handful of times. The chain carries TRBV2 and TRBJ1-1, with TRBD1 identical over 9 bases. V trimming: 3 bases; J trimming: 6 bases; junction bases outside the gene matches: 8. CDR1 SNHLY and CDR2 FYNNEI come from the germline V gene. The CDR3 spans 15 residues. As DNA, the CDR3 is TGTGCCAGCAGTGAGTACCCGGGACAGGGAGCTGAAGCTTTCTTT. Translating gives CASSEYPGQGAEAFF.

The chain carries TRBV20-1 and TRBJ2-3; 8 nucleotides line up with TRBD2. The CDR3 is 15 residues long. CDR1 DFQATT and CDR2 SNEGSKA come from the germline V gene (reference sequence). V shed 5 bases, J shed 3 bases, and the junction held 10 bases outside the gene matches. The CDR3 protein is CSAPLSGAGTDTQYF. The DNA for the CDR3 is TGCAGTGCTCCCCTTAGCGGGGCCGGGACAGATACGCAGTATTTT.

The sample holds a few counts of this clonotype. This chain connects TRBV20-1 to TRBJ2-5; D assignment may be TRBD1 or TRBD2 (6 bases each). The CDR3 loop spans 15 amino acids. Germline CDR1 DFQATT, CDR2 SNEGSKA (reference sequence). The ends were cut back, 3 bases at V and 6 bases at J, with 20 bases in the middle. The DNA for the CDR3 is TGCAGTGCTAGGTCTCCGGGGGCCCTCCCTAAGACCCAGTACTTC. This encodes CSARSPGALPKTQYF.

This clonotype was seen more than once but under ten times. This sequence joins TRBV5-6 and TRBJ1-1, with D possibly TRBD1 on 5 matching bases. The V gene's germline CDR1 is SGHDT and CDR2 YYEEEE. V was trimmed by 4 bases and J by 4 bases, leaving 8 bases between them. CDR3 length equals 12 residues. The CDR3 sequence: CASSRQFTEAFF. CDR3 nucleotide sequence: TGTGCCAGCAGCCGACAGTTCACTGAAGCTTTCTTT.